Listed here are 10 T cell receptor beta chains from one sample, sequenced in a study of shared clonotypes between healthy human individuals. Only in-frame clones appear in the TCRdb table, and some are missing; sequencing was by immunoSEQ multiplex PCR. The table shows about 1.4 million clones, with 96% occurring only once. The material sequenced was naive CD4+ T cells sorted from blood. Subset in this sample: CD45RA+ positively selected. These receptors originate from a man aged 30-40 years in good health.

V and J are TRBV4-3 and TRBJ2-5; 12 bases fit TRBD2. After removal of 4 bases from V and 2 bases from J, the junction contained 5 bases not matched to a gene. Germline loops: CDR1 LGHNA, CDR2 YSLEER. The CDR3 is made up of 16 amino acids. This CDR3 reads CASSPHGTSGQETQYF. The CDR3 DNA follows: TGCGCCAGCAGCCCCCACGGGACTAGCGGGCAAGAGACCCAGTACTTC.

The chain joins TRBV4-3 to TRBJ2-7; D perhaps matches TRBD2 (6 bases). The V and J ends lost 1 base and 2 bases respectively, with 12 bases between them. Germline V gene sequence: CDR1 LGHNA, CDR2 YSLEER. The CDR3 is 15 residues long. The CDR3 is CASSQVRDSTYEQYF. CDR3 in DNA: TGCGCCAGCAGCCAAGTCCGGGACTCTACCTACGAGCAGTACTTC.

The V gene is TRBV10-2, the J gene TRBJ2-7; 7 bases are a match to TRBD1. This CDR3 comprises 14 residues. CDR1 and CDR2 (germline): WSHSY, SAAADI. V shed 7 bases, J shed 5 bases, and the junction held 11 bases outside the gene matches. The CDR3 loop reads CASNQGQALDEQYF. In nucleotides, the CDR3 is TGCGCCAGCAACCAAGGACAGGCTCTAGACGAGCAGTACTTC.

The rearrangement joins TRBV7-9 to TRBJ2-3, with a weak D call TRBD2 (6 bases). Germline CDR1 reads SEHNR; CDR2 reads FQNEAQ (reference sequence). The CDR3 covers 16 residues. Between the trimmed V and J ends, which lost 4 bases and 2 bases, there was a span of 16 bases. CDR3: CASSSLQRANTDTQYF. In DNA form, the CDR3 reads TGTGCCAGCAGCTCCCTTCAGCGGGCGAACACAGATACGCAGTATTTT.

The chain recombines TRBV9 with TRBJ2-7; D uncertain. V was pared by 0 bases and J by 4 bases, with 14 bases between. The CDR3 length is 15 residues. Germline CDR1 and CDR2: SGDLS and YYNGEE. Here the CDR3 reads CASSVGRGPLYEQYF. In DNA, the CDR3 is TGTGCCAGCAGCGTAGGGCGCGGCCCCCTTTACGAGCAGTACTTC.

This sequence joins TRBV7-2 and TRBJ2-5, with 8 bases identical to TRBD2. This CDR3 is built from 15 residues. Germline CDR1 and CDR2: SGHTA and FQGNSA. V dropped 2 bases and J dropped 11; count of bases not matched to a gene: 13. In nucleotides, the CDR3 is TGTGCCAGCAGCTTAATAGCGGGATGGGACGGGGAGCAGTACTTC. Amino acid sequence: CASSLIAGWDGEQYF. Combining the CDR3 with reference TRBV7-2 and TRBJ2-5 gives the whole variable domain GAGVSQSPSNKVTEKGKDVELRCDPISGHTALYWYRQSLGQGLEFLIYFQGNSAPDKSGLPSDRFSAERTGGSVSTLTIQRTQQEDSAVYLCASSLIAGWDGEQYFGPGTRLLVL.

This clone has a single count. V and J are TRBV19 and TRBJ1-5; 7 bases are shared with TRBD1. J lost 1 base, V lost 5 bases, and 8 bases had no gene match. Germline V lookup: CDR1 LNHDA, CDR2 SQIVND (reference sequence). CDR3 length: 16 residues. The CDR3 DNA reads TGTGCCAGTAGTCGGGTGACAGGGAACAGCAATCAGCCCCAGCATTTT. Translating it yields CASSRVTGNSNQPQHF.

CDR3 DNA: TGTGCCAGCAGGACAGGGGGCTCTGGAAACACCATATATTTT. It specifies CASRTGGSGNTIYF. The rearrangement uses TRBV6-6 and TRBJ1-3; 9 bases fit TRBD1. Germline V lookup: CDR1 MNHNY, CDR2 SVGAGI (reference sequence). Trimming at V came to 6 bases and at J to 0 bases, leaving 0 bases not matched to a gene. This CDR3 is built from 14 residues.

The chain combines TRBV5-1 with TRBJ1-4; unclear D gene. The V gene's germline CDR1 is SGHRS and CDR2 YFSETQ. This CDR3 has 18 residues. V lost 0 bases to trimming and J lost 2 bases, with 17 bases between them. CDR3 sequence (DNA): TGCGCCAGCAGCTTGGGCTTACGTGTTGGGGTGACTAATGAAAAACTGTTTTTT. It yields the protein CASSLGLRVGVTNEKLFF.

The chain uses TRBV18 and TRBJ2-7, with D possibly TRBD1 on 6 matching bases. In germline, CDR1 is KGHSH, CDR2 LQKENI. The CDR3 is 18 residues long. V lost 2 bases, J lost 0 bases, and 20 bases lay in between. The CDR3 sequence is CASSPFIQGTGLSYEQYF. DNA for the CDR3: TGTGCCAGCTCACCATTTATTCAGGGAACAGGGCTCTCCTACGAGCAGTACTTC.